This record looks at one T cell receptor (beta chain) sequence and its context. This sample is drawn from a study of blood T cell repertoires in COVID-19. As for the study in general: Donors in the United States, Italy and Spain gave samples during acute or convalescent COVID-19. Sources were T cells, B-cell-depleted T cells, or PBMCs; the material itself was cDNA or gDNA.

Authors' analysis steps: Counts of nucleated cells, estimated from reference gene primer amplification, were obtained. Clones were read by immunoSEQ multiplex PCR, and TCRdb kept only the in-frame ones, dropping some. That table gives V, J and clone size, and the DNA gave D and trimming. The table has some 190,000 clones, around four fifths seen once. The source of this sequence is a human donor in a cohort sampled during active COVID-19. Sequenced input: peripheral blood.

For the CDR3, the DNA is TGTGCCAGTAGTATAGATCCAGATCGGCAGGGATTGTTTGGGCGCAATCAGCCCCAGCATTTT. Its translation: CASSIDPDRQGLFGRNQPQHF. The chain has TRBV19 and TRBJ1-5; TRBD1 might be the D (5 bases). Trimming took 0 bases from V and 2 from J, leaving 26 bases between them. CDR1 LNHDA and CDR2 SQIVND come from the germline V gene (reference sequence). The CDR3 contains 21 residues. Complete variable domain (other parts from reference TRBV19 and TRBJ1-5): DGGITQSPKYLFRKEGQNVTLSCEQNLNHDAMYWYRQDPGQGLRLIYYSQIVNDFQKGDIAEGYSVSREKKESFPLTVTSAQKNPTAFYLCASSIDPDRQGLFGRNQPQHFGDGTRLSIL.